Below, 22 T cell receptor beta chains from the same sample are listed, as sequenced in a study of T-cell reconstitution after alpha-beta-depleted transplantation in children. The TCRbeta library was prepared with unique molecular identifiers. TCRdb called the PCR reads again in MiXCR, with one record for every CDR3 protein. The table records hundreds of thousands of distinct CDR3 sequences, about a tenth of them present only once. The sample consisted of PBMCs, taken before TCRalphabeta/CD19-depleted stem cell transplant. The receptors were sampled from a boy in the first two years of life with acute myeloid leukemia, due to receive a stem cell transplant.

This clonotype was seen at least ten times. The chain couples TRBV9 to TRBJ1-3, with TRBD1 identical over 11 bases. Germline loops: CDR1 SGDLS, CDR2 YYNGEE. The trim removed 0 bases at V and 2 bases at J, leaving 1 base unmatched. The CDR3 has 16 residues. This CDR3 is CASSVAGQGAGNTIYF. CDR3 sequence (DNA): TGTGCCAGCAGCGTAGCGGGACAGGGGGCTGGAAACACCATATATTTT.

This clonotype was counted many times. CDR3 sequence reads: CASSRTSGGAETQYF. CDR3 bases: TGTGCCAGCAGCAGGACTAGCGGGGGGGCAGAGACCCAGTACTTC. The chain combines TRBV6-2 or TRBV6-3 with TRBJ2-5, with 15 bases that match TRBD2. The germline V gene encodes CDR1 MNHEY and CDR2 SVGEGT. J was trimmed by 4 bases and V by 6 bases; bases with no gene match: 3. The CDR3 has 15 residues.

This sequence joins TRBV24-1 and TRBJ2-2, with D unclear. Trimming took 0 bases from V and 2 from J, leaving 12 bases between them. Germline V gives CDR1 KGHDR, CDR2 SFDVKD. The CDR3 consists of 17 residues. CDR3 sequence reads: CATSDLRVSLNTGELFF. The DNA of the CDR3 is TGTGCCACCAGTGATTTGAGGGTCAGTCTTAACACCGGGGAGCTGTTTTTT.

This clonotype was observed many times. The gene calls are TRBV25-1 and TRBJ1-4; no firm D call. V lost 1 base to trimming and J lost 13 bases, with 28 bases between them. The germline V gene has CDR1 MGHDK and CDR2 SYGVNS. This CDR3 has 18 residues. Written as DNA, the CDR3 is TGTGCCAGCAGTGAATTTGGATTTCGCCAAGAGATGTATGGAGGACTGTTTTTT. This codes for CASSEFGFRQEMYGGLFF.

The rearrangement links TRBV7-2 to TRBJ1-6; D is unresolved. The length of the CDR3 is 16 residues. V lost 5 bases, J lost 7 bases, and 18 bases lay in between. From germline, CDR1 is SGHTA and CDR2 FQGNSA. This CDR3 reads CASSGGRVTGNSPLHF. The CDR3, as DNA: TGTGCCAGCAGCGGAGGGAGGGTAACGGGAAATTCACCCCTCCACTTT.

This clonotype was detected a few times. This chain uses TRBV20-1 with TRBJ2-7; D not certain. CDR1 is DFQATT, CDR2 SNEGSKA, per germline (reference sequence). Between the trimmed V and J ends, which lost 1 base and 0 bases, there was a span of 7 bases. The CDR3 contains 13 residues. CDR3 sequence reads: CSARGRRSYEQYF. For the CDR3, the DNA is TGCAGTGCTAGAGGGCGGCGCTCCTACGAGCAGTACTTC.

In its sample, this clonotype was seen many times. The chain combines TRBV4-3 with TRBJ2-5; D not certain. Trimming shortened V by 0 bases and J by 5 bases, and 7 bases separated the two germline ends. CDR3 size: 13 residues. Germline V gene data show CDR1 as LGHNA and CDR2 as YSLEER. The chain's CDR3 is CASSQDVEETQYF. CDR3 in DNA: TGCGCCAGCAGCCAAGATGTGGAGGAGACCCAGTACTTC.

A few counts support this clonotype. The V and J genes are TRBV7-9 and TRBJ2-7; 7 bases agree with TRBD1. This CDR3 contains 14 residues. The germline CDR1 and CDR2 sequences are SEHNR and FQNEAQ (reference sequence). After removal of 5 bases from V and 3 bases from J, the junction contained 7 bases not matched to a gene. The CDR3 nucleotides read TGTGCCAGCAGCCTGACAGGGACAGTCTACGAGCAGTACTTC. Its translation is CASSLTGTVYEQYF.

The V gene is TRBV4-2, the J gene TRBJ2-2, with 13 bases lining up with TRBD2. J was trimmed by 4 bases and V by 4 bases; bases with no gene match: 12. The CDR3 sequence is 19 residues long. Germline V gene sequence: CDR1 LGHNA, CDR2 YNFKEQ. The CDR3: CASSLRVLAGGPGTGELFF. The CDR3 DNA follows: TGTGCCAGCAGCCTGCGGGTACTAGCGGGAGGGCCTGGCACCGGGGAGCTGTTTTTT.

This clonotype was picked up many times. The rearrangement joins TRBV6-5 to TRBJ2-7; TRBD2 matches 12 bases. CDR1 is MNHEY, CDR2 SVGAGI, per germline. V lost 0 bases, J lost 4 bases, and 7 bases stayed unmatched. This CDR3 is 17 amino acids long. The CDR3 DNA reads TGTGCCAGCAGTTACTCGATGCTAGCGGGAGGGGAATACGAGCAGTACTTC. Translating gives CASSYSMLAGGEYEQYF.

This clonotype was counted ten times or more. This rearrangement joins TRBV25-1 to TRBJ1-5, with a possible D match to TRBD1 (5 bases). Trimming took 6 bases from V and 4 from J, leaving 10 bases between them. Per the germline V gene, CDR1 is MGHDK and CDR2 is SYGVNS. The CDR3 sequence is 13 residues long. CDR3 protein: CASSAGLNQPQHF. CDR3 in DNA: TGTGCCAGCAGCGCGGGACTAAATCAGCCCCAGCATTTT.

This clonotype occurred many times. The CDR3 is CASSFGPGGPYEQYF. The CDR3 DNA reads TGTGCCAGCAGTTTTGGGCCAGGGGGCCCCTACGAGCAGTACTTC. The chain recombines TRBV28 with TRBJ2-7; the match to TRBD1 covers 8 bases. CDR1 is MDHEN and CDR2 is SYDVKM in the germline V gene. Trimming took 3 bases from V and 2 from J; bases not matched to a gene: 6. CDR3 length: 15 amino acids. The complete variable domain, with remaining parts taken from reference TRBV28 and TRBJ2-7, reads DVKVTQSSRYLVKRTGEKVFLECVQDMDHENMFWYRQDPGLGLRLIYFSYDVKMKEKGDIPEGYSVSREKKERFSLILESASTNQTSMYLCASSFGPGGPYEQYFGPGTRLTVT.

The gene calls are TRBV28 and TRBJ1-2, with D perhaps matching TRBD1 (5 bases). Trimming took 6 bases from V and 6 from J, leaving 5 bases between them. CDR3 size: 10 residues. Germline values: CDR1 MDHEN, CDR2 SYDVKM. DNA of the CDR3: TGTGCCAGCAGCAGGGATGGCTACACCTTC. Translating gives CASSRDGYTF.

The table lists this clonotype with a few counts. The J gene is TRBJ1-3, the V gene TRBV29-1; D might be TRBD1 (6 bases). The germline gives CDR1 SQVTM, CDR2 ANQGSEA. This CDR3 is built from 14 residues. Trimming stripped 6 bases from V and 0 bases from J, with 12 bases between. The chain's CDR3 is CSVGRDTSGNTIYF. In DNA, the CDR3 is TGCAGCGTGGGCCGGGACACCTCTGGAAACACCATATATTTT.

This clonotype was detected many times. The genes are TRBV5-1 and TRBJ2-7; no clear D gene. Trimming stripped 1 base from V and 3 bases from J, with 8 bases between. Germline V gene sequence: CDR1 SGHRS, CDR2 YFSETQ. The CDR3 runs 13 residues. As DNA, the CDR3 is TGCGCCAGCAGCTTGAGATCCCACTACGAGCAGTACTTC. Translated, it gives CASSLRSHYEQYF. Full variable domain (missing parts from reference TRBV5-1 and TRBJ2-7): KAGVTQTPRYLIKTRGQQVTLSCSPISGHRSVSWYQQTPGQGLQFLFEYFSETQRNKGNFPGRFSGRQFSNSRSEMNVSTLELGDSALYLCASSLRSHYEQYFGPGTRLTVT.

This clonotype was counted ten times or more. V usage is TRBV4-3 and J usage is TRBJ2-3; D not certain. Germline V lookup: CDR1 LGHNA, CDR2 YSLEER. The V end lost 4 bases, the J end lost 3 bases, and 8 bases lay between the germline ends. CDR3 length: 13 residues. Here the CDR3 reads CASSPSETDTQYF. DNA of the CDR3: TGCGCCAGCAGCCCTTCAGAAACAGATACGCAGTATTTT.

The V gene is TRBV27, the J gene TRBJ2-1, with D hard to call. The germline V gene encodes CDR1 MNHEY and CDR2 SMNVEV (reference sequence). This CDR3 has 15 residues. V lost 5 bases and J 6 bases, leaving 17 bases between the germline ends. CDR3 residues: CASSIDTFSSNEQFF. CDR3 coding DNA: TGTGCCAGCAGTATAGACACTTTTAGTAGCAATGAGCAGTTCTTC.

There are many counts of this clonotype. The chain carries TRBV9 and TRBJ2-1, with no clear D. Germline-derived CDR1 and CDR2 are SGDLS and YYNGEE. V was cut by 3 bases and J by 8 bases, with 12 bases left in between. This CDR3 is 13 amino acids long. The CDR3 nucleotides are TGTGCCAGCAGCGCCACTGGCCCAGATGAGCAGTTCTTC. Amino acids: CASSATGPDEQFF.

Concerning this clonotype: This may be a read error: a much more frequent sequence differs by one nucleotide. This chain joins TRBV6-5 and TRBJ2-3, with D perhaps TRBD1 or TRBD2 (5 bases each). Germline loops: CDR1 MNHEY, CDR2 SVGAGI. The CDR3 has 14 residues. Trimming shortened V by 2 bases and J by 2 bases, and 8 bases separated the two germline ends. CDR3 residues: CASSYGGTTDTQYF. CDR3 in DNA: TGTGCCAGCAGTTACGGGGGTACCACAGATACGCAGTATTTT.

V usage is TRBV7-2 and J usage is TRBJ2-3; D is ambiguous. V lost 0 bases and J 4 bases, leaving 11 bases between the germline ends. Germline V gene lookup returns CDR1 SGHTA and CDR2 FQGNSA. CDR3 size: 15 residues. CDR3 sequence reads: CASSLAAAQPDTQYF. The CDR3, as DNA: TGTGCCAGCAGCTTAGCCGCAGCCCAGCCAGATACGCAGTATTTT.

This clonotype was counted ten times or more. The rearrangement links TRBV6-5 to TRBJ2-1; D assignment may be TRBD1 or TRBD2 (5 bases each). The V end lost 2 bases, the J end lost 2 bases, and 7 bases lay between the germline ends. The V gene's germline CDR1 is MNHEY and CDR2 SVGAGI. The CDR3 loop spans 14 amino acids. The CDR3 loop reads CASSYRGAYNEQFF. The CDR3 coding sequence is TGTGCCAGCAGTTACAGGGGAGCCTACAATGAGCAGTTCTTC.

This clonotype was recorded at least ten times. The genes are TRBV7-3 and TRBJ2-3; a possible D gene is TRBD1 (6 bases). This CDR3 contains 15 residues. Germline CDR1 and CDR2: SGHTA and FQGTGA. V lost 1 base and J lost 2, with 10 bases in between. CDR3 residues: CASSLRVGATDTQYF. The DNA of the CDR3 is TGTGCCAGCAGCTTAAGGGTGGGGGCCACAGATACGCAGTATTTT.